Listed below are T cell receptor beta chains from one sample, sequenced in a study of identical twins. TCRdb used MiXCR to reprocess the 5' RACE reads, holding one entry per CDR3 protein. The sample has roughly 720,000 distinct CDR3 sequences; 15% to 20% are singletons. These sequences were also reported in another study, on T cells expressing NK-cell markers.

Sample: PBMCs. The receptors come from a woman aged 18-29 years in good health. CDR3s include the opening cysteine and the closing phenylalanine or tryptophan. A D gene is named only where the DNA matches it firmly. Clone size is shown for a subset of rows, as once, few, many or a class of expanded clone.

clone size	V gene	J gene	D gene	CDR3 DNA	CDR3 protein
.	TRBV20-1	TRBJ1-6	.	TGCAGTGCTAGAGAGGGGGGACCTCAAGGACCCCTCCACTTT	CSAREGGPQGPLHF
few	TRBV10-3	TRBJ1-2	.	TGTGCCATCATGGCAGGCCCCTATGGCTACACCTTC	CAIMAGPYGYTF
.	TRBV15	TRBJ2-2	TRBD2	TGTGCCACCAGCCCCGACCGAGCGGGAGGGCCGAACGGGGAGCTGTTTTTT	CATSPDRAGGPNGELFF
.	TRBV20-1	TRBJ2-1	TRBD2	TGCAGTGCTAGAGAAACCGGGACTAGCGGGGGTTACAATGAGCAGTTCTTC	CSARETGTSGGYNEQFF
.	TRBV7-2	TRBJ2-1	.	TGTGCCAGCAGCTTGCTGGGCCGATATGAGCAGTTCTTC	CASSLLGRYEQFF
.	TRBV20-1	TRBJ2-1	TRBD2	TGCAGTGCTGGGAGACTAGCGGGTGTGGGGAATGAGCAGTTCTTC	CSAGRLAGVGNEQFF
few	TRBV7-3	TRBJ2-1	TRBD2	TGTGCCAGCAGCTCGCTAGCGGGGGGGCTCGCTGAGCAGTTCTTC	CASSSLAGGLAEQFF
many	TRBV6-6	TRBJ1-5	.	TGTGCCAGCGCCGAGACCTGGACCCAGCATTTT	CASAETWTQHF
.	TRBV6-1	TRBJ2-7	TRBD2	TGTGCCAGCAGTGAAGTGGTTAGCGGGGCCTACGAGCAGTACTTC	CASSEVVSGAYEQYF
few	TRBV20-1	TRBJ2-5	.	TGCAGTGCTCCCGGGGGGCGGATTTCGTACCAAGAGACCCAGTACTTC	CSAPGGRISYQETQYF
few	TRBV4-2	TRBJ1-2	.	TGTGCCAGCAGCCAGGGCTTTAGGAGTTCTAACTATGGCTACACCTTC	CASSQGFRSSNYGYTF
.	TRBV7-8	TRBJ2-7	TRBD2	TGTGCCACCCAAGCGGGACCTTCCTACGAGCAGTACTTC	CATQAGPSYEQYF
few	TRBV24-1	TRBJ2-1	.	TGTGCCACCAGTGATTCGCGTCAGTCCAGACGGGCGGGCAATGAGCAGTTCTTC	CATSDSRQSRRAGNEQFF
few	TRBV19	TRBJ2-1	TRBD2	TGTGCCAGTAGCCGGACTAGCGAGTTGACCTACAATGAGCAGTTCTTC	CASSRTSELTYNEQFF
few	TRBV7-2	TRBJ2-5	TRBD2	TGTGCCAGCAGCTTAGTTAGACTAGCGGGACAAGAGACCCAGTACTTC	CASSLVRLAGQETQYF
.	TRBV12-3/TRBV12-4	TRBJ1-2	.	TGTGCCAGCAGCCACCGGGAGGCCGGAGTGGGAGGCTACACCTTC	CASSHREAGVGGYTF
.	TRBV14	TRBJ2-1	TRBD2	TGTGCCAGCAGGCCATCAGGACTAGCGGGCGATGAGCAGTTCTTC	CASRPSGLAGDEQFF